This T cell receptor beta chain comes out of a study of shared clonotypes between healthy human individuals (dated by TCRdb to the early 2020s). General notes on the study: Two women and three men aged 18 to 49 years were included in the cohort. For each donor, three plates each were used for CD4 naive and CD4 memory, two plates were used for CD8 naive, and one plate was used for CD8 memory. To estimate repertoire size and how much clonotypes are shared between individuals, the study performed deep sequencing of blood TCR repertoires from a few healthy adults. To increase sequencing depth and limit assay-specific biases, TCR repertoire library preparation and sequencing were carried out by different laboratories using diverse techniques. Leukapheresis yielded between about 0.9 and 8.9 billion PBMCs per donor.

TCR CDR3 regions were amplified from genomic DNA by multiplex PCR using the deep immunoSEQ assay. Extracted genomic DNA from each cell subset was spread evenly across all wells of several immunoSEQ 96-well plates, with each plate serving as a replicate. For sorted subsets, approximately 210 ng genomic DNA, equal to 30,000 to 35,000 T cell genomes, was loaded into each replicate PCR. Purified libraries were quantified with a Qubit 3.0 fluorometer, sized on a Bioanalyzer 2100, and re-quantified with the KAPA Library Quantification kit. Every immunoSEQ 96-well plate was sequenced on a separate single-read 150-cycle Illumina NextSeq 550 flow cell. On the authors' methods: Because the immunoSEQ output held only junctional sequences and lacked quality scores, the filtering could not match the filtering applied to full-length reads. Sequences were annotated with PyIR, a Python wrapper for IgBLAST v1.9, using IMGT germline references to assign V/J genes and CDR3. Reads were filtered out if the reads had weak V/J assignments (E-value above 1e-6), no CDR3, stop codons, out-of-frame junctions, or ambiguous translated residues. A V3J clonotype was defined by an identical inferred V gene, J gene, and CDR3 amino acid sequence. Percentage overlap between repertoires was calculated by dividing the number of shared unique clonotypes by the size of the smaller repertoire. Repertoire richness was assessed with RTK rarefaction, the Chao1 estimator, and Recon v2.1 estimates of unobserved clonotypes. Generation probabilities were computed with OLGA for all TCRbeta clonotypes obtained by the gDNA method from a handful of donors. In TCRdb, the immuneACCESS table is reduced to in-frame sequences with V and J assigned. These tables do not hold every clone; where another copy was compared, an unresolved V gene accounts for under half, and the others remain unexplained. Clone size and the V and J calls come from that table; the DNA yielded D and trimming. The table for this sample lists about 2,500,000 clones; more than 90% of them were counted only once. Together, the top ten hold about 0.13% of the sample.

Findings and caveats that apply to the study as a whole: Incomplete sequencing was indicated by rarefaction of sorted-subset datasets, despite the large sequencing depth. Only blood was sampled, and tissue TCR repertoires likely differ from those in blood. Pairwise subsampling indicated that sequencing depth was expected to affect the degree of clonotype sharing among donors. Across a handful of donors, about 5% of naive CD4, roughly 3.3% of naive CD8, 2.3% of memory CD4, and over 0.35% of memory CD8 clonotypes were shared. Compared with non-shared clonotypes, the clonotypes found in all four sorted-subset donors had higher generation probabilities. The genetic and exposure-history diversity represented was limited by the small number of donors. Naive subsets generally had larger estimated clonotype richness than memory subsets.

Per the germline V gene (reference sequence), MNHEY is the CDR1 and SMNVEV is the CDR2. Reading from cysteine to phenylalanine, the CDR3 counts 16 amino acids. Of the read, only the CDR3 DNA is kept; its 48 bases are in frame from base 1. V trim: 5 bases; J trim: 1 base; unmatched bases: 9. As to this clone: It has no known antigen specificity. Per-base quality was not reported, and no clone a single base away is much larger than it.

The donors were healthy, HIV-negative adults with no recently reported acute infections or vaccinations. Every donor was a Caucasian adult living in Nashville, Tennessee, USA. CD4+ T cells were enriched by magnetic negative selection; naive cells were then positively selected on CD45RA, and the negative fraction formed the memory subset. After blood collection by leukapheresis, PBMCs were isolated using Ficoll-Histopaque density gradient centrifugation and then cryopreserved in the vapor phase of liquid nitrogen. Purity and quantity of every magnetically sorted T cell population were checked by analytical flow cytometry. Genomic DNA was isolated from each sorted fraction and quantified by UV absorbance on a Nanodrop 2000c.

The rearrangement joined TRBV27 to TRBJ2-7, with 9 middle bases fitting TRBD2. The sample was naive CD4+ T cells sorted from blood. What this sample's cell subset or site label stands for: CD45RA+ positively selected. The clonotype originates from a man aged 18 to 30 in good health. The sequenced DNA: TGTGCCAGCAGTCTCTCCCCGACTAGCGGATCCTACGAGCAGTACTTC. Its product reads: CASSLSPTSGSYEQYF.